The present entry profiles one TCR beta chain with its context. Its cognate antigen is unknown. Investigators isolated RNA and reverse transcribed it into cDNA to act as the sequencing template. Using immunoSEQ multiplex PCR, the repertoire was profiled, and TCRdb retains in-frame clones only, with some absent. The sample consists of about 190,000 clones, roughly 64% of them appearing once. Indicated treatment: oral pan-JAK inhibitor, 5-10 mg twice daily. The source of the sample is a study of CD8+ T cells in alopecia areata. Looking at the study overall: Tofacitinib was taken orally by treated patients, and the dose was 5 to 10 mg twice daily.

Findings and limits, study-wide: Sharing of TCRs across patients appeared less clear than in mice, possibly for HLA-related reasons. Sequenced scalp T cells also include alphabeta T cells resident in normal skin. Persistence during tofacitinib was seen for many expanded lesional clones in scalp and blood.

The CDR3 loop spans 16 amino acids. Trimming stripped 1 base from V and 0 bases from J, with 9 bases between. Per germline, CDR1 SGHDN and CDR2 FVKESK. The TCR was taken from a human donor with alopecia areata. Sequencing used CD4+ T cells sorted from blood, obtained at week 4, from a patient treated with tofacitinib. V and J are TRBV14 and TRBJ2-2, with D unresolved. The CDR3 DNA reads TGTGCCAGCAGCCAAGCGGGCAGCACGAACACCGGGGAGCTGTTTTTT. Protein sequence: CASSQAGSTNTGELFF.